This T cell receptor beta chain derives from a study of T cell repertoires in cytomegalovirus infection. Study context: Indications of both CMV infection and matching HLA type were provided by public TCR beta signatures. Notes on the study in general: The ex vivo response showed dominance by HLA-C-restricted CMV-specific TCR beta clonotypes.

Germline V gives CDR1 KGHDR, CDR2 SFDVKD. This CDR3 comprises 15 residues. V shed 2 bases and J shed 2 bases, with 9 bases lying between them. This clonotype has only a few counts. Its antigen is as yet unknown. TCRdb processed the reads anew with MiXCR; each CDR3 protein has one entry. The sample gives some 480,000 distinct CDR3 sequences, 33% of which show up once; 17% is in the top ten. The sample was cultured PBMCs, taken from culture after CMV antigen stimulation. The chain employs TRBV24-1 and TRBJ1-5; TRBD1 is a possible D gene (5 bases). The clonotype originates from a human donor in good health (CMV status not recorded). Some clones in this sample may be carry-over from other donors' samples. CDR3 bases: TGTGCCACCAGTGATTCTCAGGGAGGCAATCAGCCCCAGCATTTT. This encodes CATSDSQGGNQPQHF.